This TCR beta chain stems from a study of blood T cell repertoires in COVID-19. Of note for this clone: At one of its ends the junction is not consistent with the germline gene, which may arise from a read error.

This table comes from immunoSEQ multiplex PCR, and its TCRdb copy is limited to in-frame clones, with some not included. The sample yields approximately 100,000 clones, approximately 81% seen once. The TCR was taken from a woman in her sixties or seventies with acute or convalescent COVID-19. The material sequenced was peripheral blood.

The CDR3 DNA sequence: TGTGCCAGCAGTAAAGCAGGAGTTGACACTGAAGCTTTCTTT. Amino acid sequence: CASSKAGVDTEAFF. The rearrangement uses TRBV6-1 and TRBJ1-1, with unresolved D. This CDR3 contains 14 residues. CDR1 MNHNS and CDR2 SASEGT come from the germline V gene.